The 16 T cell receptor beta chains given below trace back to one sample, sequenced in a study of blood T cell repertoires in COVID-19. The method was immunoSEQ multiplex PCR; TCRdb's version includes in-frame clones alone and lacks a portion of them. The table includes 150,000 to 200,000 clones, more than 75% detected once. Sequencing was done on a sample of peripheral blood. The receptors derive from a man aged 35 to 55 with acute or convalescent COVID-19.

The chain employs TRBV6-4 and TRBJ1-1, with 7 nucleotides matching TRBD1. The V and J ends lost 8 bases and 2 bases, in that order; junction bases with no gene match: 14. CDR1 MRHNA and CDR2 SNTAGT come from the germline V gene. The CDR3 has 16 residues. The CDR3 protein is CASPQGRILKNTEAFF. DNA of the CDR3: TGTGCCAGCCCACAGGGGAGGATTCTAAAAAACACTGAAGCTTTCTTT.

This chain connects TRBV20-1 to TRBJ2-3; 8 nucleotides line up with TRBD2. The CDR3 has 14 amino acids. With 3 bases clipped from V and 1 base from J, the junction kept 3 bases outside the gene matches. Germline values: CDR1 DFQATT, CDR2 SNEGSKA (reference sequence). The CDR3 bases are TGCAGTGCTAGTACACTAGCGGGCACAGATACGCAGTATTTT. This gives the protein CSASTLAGTDTQYF.

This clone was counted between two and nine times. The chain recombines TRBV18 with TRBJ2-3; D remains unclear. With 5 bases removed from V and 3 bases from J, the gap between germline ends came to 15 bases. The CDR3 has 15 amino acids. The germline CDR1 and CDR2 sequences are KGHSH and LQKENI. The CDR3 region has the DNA TGTGCCAGCTCAGCGGTTGCTTCCGAGACAGATACGCAGTATTTT. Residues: CASSAVASETDTQYF.

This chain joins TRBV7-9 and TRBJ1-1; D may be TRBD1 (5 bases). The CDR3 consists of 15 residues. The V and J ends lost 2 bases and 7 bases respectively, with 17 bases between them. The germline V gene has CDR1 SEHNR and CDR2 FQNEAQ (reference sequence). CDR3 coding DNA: TGTGCCAGCAGCTTAAGACAGACGGGTGATGGTGAAGCTTTCTTT. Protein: CASSLRQTGDGEAFF.

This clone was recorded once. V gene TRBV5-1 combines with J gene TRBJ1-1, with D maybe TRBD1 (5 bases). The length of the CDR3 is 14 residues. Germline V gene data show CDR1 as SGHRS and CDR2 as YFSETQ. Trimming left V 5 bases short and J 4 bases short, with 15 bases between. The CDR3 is CASREFRAGTEAFF. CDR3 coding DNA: TGCGCCAGCAGGGAATTCAGGGCTGGCACTGAAGCTTTCTTT.

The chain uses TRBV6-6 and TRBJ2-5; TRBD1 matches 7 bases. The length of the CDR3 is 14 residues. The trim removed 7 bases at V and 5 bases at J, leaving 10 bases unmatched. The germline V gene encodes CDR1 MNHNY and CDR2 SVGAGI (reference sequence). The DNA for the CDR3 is TGTGCCAGCACATTGGCAGGGGGAATGGAGACCCAGTACTTC. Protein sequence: CASTLAGGMETQYF.

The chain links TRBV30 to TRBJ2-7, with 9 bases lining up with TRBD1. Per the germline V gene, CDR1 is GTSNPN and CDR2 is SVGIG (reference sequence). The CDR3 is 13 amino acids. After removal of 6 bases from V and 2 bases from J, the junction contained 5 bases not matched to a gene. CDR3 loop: CACSRDRAYEQYF. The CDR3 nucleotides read TGTGCCTGTAGCCGGGACAGGGCCTACGAGCAGTACTTC.

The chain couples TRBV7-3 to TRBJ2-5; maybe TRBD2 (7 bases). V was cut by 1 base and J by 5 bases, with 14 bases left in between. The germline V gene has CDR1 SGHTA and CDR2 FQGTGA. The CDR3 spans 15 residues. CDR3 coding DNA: TGTGCCAGCAGCTTAAGTGCGGGGGCCCAGGAGACCCAGTACTTC. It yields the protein CASSLSAGAQETQYF.

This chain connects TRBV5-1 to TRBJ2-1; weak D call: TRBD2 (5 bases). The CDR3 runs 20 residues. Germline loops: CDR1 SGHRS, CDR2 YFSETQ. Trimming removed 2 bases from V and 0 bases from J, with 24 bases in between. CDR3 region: CASSFGGTPRAPSSYNEQFF. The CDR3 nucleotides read TGCGCCAGCAGCTTTGGAGGCACACCTAGGGCCCCGAGCTCCTACAATGAGCAGTTCTTC.

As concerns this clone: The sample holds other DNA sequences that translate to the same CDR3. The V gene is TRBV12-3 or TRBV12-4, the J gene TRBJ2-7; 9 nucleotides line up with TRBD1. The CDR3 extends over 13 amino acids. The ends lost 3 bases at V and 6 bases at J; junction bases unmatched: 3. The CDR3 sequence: CASSLGQGGEQYF. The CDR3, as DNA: TGTGCCAGCAGTTTGGGACAGGGTGGCGAGCAGTACTTC.

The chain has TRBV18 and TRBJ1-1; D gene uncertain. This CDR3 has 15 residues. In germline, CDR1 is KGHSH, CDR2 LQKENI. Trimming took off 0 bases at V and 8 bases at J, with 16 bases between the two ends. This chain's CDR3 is CASSPPSQRNIEAFF. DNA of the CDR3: TGTGCCAGCTCACCACCGTCGCAGAGGAACATAGAAGCTTTCTTT.

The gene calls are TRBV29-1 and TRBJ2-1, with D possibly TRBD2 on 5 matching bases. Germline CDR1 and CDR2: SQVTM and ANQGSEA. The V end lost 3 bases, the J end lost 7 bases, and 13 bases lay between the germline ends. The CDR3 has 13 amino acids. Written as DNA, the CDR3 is TGCAGCGTTGAGGGAAAGGACTTAAATGAGCAGTTCTTC. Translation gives CSVEGKDLNEQFF.

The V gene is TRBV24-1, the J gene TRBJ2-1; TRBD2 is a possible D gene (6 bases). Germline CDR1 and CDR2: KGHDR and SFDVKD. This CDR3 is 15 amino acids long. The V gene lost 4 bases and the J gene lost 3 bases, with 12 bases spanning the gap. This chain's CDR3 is CATSDSSGGYNEQFF. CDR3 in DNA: TGTGCCACCAGTGACTCTTCCGGGGGCTACAATGAGCAGTTCTTC.

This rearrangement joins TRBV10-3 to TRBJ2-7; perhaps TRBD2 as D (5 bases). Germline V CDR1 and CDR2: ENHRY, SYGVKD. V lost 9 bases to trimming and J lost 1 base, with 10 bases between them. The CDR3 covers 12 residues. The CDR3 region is CAMSRGSYEQYF. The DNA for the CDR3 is TGTGCCATGTCGAGAGGGTCCTACGAGCAGTACTTC.

The CDR3 protein is CASSDRTGVLADEQYF. The CDR3 DNA is TGTGCCAGCAGCGACCGAACAGGGGTGTTGGCGGACGAGCAGTACTTC. The chain links TRBV13 to TRBJ2-7; 7 nucleotides match TRBD1. Trimming at V came to 5 bases and at J to 5 bases, leaving 15 bases not matched to a gene. The V gene's germline CDR1 is PRHDT and CDR2 FYEKMQ (reference sequence). The CDR3 runs to 16 residues.

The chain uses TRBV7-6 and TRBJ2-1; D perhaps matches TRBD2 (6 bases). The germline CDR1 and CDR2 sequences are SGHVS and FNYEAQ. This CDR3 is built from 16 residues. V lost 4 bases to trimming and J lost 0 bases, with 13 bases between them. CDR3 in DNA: TGTGCCAGCAGCTCGGTAGCGGAATACTCCTACAATGAGCAGTTCTTC. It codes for CASSSVAEYSYNEQFF.